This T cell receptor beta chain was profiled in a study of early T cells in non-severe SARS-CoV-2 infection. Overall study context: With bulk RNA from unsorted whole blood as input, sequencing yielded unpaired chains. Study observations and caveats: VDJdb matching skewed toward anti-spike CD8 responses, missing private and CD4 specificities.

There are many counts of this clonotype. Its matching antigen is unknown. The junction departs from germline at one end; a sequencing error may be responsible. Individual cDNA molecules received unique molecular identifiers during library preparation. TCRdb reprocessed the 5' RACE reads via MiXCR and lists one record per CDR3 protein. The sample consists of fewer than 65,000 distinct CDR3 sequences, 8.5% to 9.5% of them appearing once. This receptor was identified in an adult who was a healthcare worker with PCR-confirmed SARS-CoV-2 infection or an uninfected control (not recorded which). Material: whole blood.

CDR3 amino acids: CASSRTGLPVF. The DNA of the CDR3 is TGTGCCAGCAGCCGTACGGGTCTTCCGGTCTTC. V is TRBV7-3 and J is TRBJ2-1; D uncertain. CDR1 is SGHTA, CDR2 FQGTGA, per germline. The CDR3 has 11 amino acids.